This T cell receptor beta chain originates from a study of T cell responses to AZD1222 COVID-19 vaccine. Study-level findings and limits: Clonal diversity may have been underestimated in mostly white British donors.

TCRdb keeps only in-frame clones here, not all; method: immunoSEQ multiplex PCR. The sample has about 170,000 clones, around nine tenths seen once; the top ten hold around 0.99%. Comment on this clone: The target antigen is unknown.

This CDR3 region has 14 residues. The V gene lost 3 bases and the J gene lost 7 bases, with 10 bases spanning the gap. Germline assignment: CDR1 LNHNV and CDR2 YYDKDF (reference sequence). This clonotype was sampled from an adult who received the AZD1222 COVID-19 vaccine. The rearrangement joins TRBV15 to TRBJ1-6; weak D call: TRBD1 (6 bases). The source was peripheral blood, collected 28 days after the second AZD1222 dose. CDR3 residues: CATSRGADNSPLHF. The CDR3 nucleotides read TGTGCCACCAGCAGGGGGGCCGACAATTCACCCCTCCACTTT.